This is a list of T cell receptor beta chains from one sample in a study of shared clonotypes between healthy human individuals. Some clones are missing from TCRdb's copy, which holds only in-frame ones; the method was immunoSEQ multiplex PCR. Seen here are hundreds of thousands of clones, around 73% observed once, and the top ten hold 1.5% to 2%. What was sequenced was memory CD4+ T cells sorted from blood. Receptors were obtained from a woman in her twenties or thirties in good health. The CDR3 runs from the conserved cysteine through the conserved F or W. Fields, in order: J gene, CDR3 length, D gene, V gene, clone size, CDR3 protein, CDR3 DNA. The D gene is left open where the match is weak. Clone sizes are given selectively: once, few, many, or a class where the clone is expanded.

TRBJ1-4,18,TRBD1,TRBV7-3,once,CASSLPHNRTGMDEKLFF,TGTGCCAGCAGCTTACCCCATAATAGGACAGGTATGGATGAAAAACTGTTTTTT
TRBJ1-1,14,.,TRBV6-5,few,CASSSVTRNTEAFF,TGTGCCAGCAGCTCGGTGACAAGGAACACTGAAGCTTTCTTT
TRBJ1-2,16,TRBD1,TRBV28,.,CASSLYFQGQGPGYTF,TGTGCCAGCAGTTTATACTTCCAGGGACAGGGGCCTGGCTACACCTTC
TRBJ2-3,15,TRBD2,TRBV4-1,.,CASSQDASGPDTQYF,TGCGCCAGCAGCCAAGATGCTAGCGGTCCAGATACGCAGTATTTT
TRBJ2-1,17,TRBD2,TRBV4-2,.,CASSQDGGLAGVNEQFF,TGTGCCAGCAGCCAAGATGGGGGACTAGCGGGAGTCAATGAGCAGTTCTTC
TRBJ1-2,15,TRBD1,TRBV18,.,CASSPQGAANYGYTF,TGTGCCAGCTCACCCCAGGGGGCTGCTAACTATGGCTACACCTTC
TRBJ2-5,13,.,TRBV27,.,CASRPTGGETQYF,TGTGCCAGCAGACCGACTGGGGGCGAGACCCAGTACTTC
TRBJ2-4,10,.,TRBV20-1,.,CSAVGNIQYF,TGCAGTGCGGTTGGGAACATTCAGTACTTC
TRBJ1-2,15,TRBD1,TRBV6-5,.,CASSGTDRVHYGYTF,TGTGCCAGCAGTGGCACGGACAGGGTTCACTATGGCTACACCTTC
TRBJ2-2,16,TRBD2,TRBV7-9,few,CASNLGTSGVHGELFF,TGTGCCAGCAACCTAGGGACTAGCGGGGTTCACGGGGAGCTGTTTTTT
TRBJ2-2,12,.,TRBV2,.,CASSAMGGELFF,TGTGCCAGCAGTGCAATGGGCGGGGAGCTGTTTTTT
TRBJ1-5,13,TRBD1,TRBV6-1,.,CASSDRQGQPQHF,TGTGCCAGCAGTGATAGACAGGGTCAGCCCCAGCATTTT
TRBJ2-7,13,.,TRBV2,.,CASSEFEAYEQYF,TGTGCCAGCAGTGAATTCGAAGCCTACGAGCAGTACTTC
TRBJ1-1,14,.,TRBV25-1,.,CASSDEGSDTEAFF,TGTGCCAGCAGTGATGAAGGGAGCGACACTGAAGCTTTCTTT
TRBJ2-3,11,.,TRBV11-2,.,CASSSLDTQYF,TGTGCCAGCAGCTCTCTAGATACGCAGTATTTT
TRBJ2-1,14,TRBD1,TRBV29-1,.,CSVEKGQGRYEQFF,TGCAGCGTTGAAAAGGGACAGGGAAGGTATGAGCAGTTCTTC
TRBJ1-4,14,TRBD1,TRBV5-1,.,CASSLGQGFEKLFF,TGCGCCAGCAGCTTAGGACAGGGCTTTGAAAAACTGTTTTTT
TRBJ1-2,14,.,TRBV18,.,CASSGAQLPYGYTF,TGTGCCAGCTCAGGGGCCCAATTACCCTATGGCTACACCTTC
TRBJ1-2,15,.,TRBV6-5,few,CASSYSATGAYGYTF,TGTGCCAGCAGTTACTCAGCAACGGGGGCGTATGGCTACACCTTC
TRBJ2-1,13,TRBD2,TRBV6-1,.,CASSFTGGNEQFF,TGTGCCAGCAGTTTTACGGGAGGGAATGAGCAGTTCTTC
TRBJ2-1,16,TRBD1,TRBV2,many,CASRALVGQGIHEQFF,TGTGCCAGCAGAGCCCTAGTGGGACAGGGGATCCATGAGCAGTTCTTC
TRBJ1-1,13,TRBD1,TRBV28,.,CASVTGGATEAFF,TGTGCCAGCGTTACAGGGGGCGCGACTGAAGCTTTCTTT
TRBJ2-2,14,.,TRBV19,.,CASTTDSYTGELFF,TGTGCCAGTACCACCGACAGTTACACCGGGGAGCTGTTTTTT
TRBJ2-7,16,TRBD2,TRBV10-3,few,CAISAVGRREGYEQYF,TGTGCCATCAGTGCCGTAGGTCGGCGGGAGGGCTACGAGCAGTACTTC
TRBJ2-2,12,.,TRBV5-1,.,CASSLTYGELFF,TGCGCCAGCAGCTTAACTTACGGGGAGCTGTTTTTT
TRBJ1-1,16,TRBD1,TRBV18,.,CASSPRQGNMNTEAFF,TGTGCCAGCTCACCCCGACAGGGGAACATGAACACTGAAGCTTTCTTT
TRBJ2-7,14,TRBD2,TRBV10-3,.,CASQIGGSSYEQYF,TGTGCCAGCCAAATCGGGGGGAGCTCCTACGAGCAGTACTTC
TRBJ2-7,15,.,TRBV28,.,CASRGAGSQSYEQYF,TGTGCCAGCAGGGGAGCCGGGTCCCAATCCTACGAGCAGTACTTC
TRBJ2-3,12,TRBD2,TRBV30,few,CAWSLTSATQYF,TGTGCCTGGAGTCTGACTAGCGCTACGCAGTATTTT
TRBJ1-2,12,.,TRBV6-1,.,CASSGEFYGYTF,TGTGCCAGCAGTGGCGAATTCTATGGCTACACCTTC
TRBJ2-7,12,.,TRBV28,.,CASTAGRPKQYF,TGTGCCAGCACGGCAGGGAGGCCCAAGCAGTACTTC
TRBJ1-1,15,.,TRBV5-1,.,CASSEQGSLNTEAFF,TGCGCCAGCAGCGAGCAGGGATCCTTGAACACTGAAGCTTTCTTT
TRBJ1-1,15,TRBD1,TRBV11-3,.,CASSFRDRGPTEAFF,TGTGCCAGCAGCTTCCGGGACAGGGGGCCGACTGAAGCTTTCTTT
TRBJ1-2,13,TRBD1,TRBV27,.,CASRAGGDYGYTF,TGTGCCAGCAGGGCAGGGGGCGATTATGGCTACACCTTC
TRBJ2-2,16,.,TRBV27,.,CASSSGPSWNTGELFF,TGTGCCAGCAGTTCCGGACCGTCCTGGAACACCGGGGAGCTGTTTTTT
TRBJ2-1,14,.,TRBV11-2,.,CASSSYKGHNEQFF,TGTGCCAGCAGCTCATACAAGGGTCACAATGAGCAGTTCTTC
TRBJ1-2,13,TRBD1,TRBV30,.,CAWEGQGSYGYTF,TGTGCCTGGGAGGGACAGGGGTCCTATGGCTACACCTTC
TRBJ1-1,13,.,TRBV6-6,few,CASSYPGARGAFF,TGTGCCAGCAGTTATCCGGGGGCGCGAGGAGCTTTCTTT
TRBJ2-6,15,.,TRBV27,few,CASSFWGTGANVLTF,TGTGCCAGCAGTTTTTGGGGGACCGGGGCCAACGTCCTGACTTTC
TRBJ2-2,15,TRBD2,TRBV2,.,CASRHSGQNTGELFF,TGTGCCAGCAGACATAGCGGGCAGAACACCGGGGAGCTGTTTTTT
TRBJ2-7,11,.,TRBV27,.,CASQGLVEQYF,TGTGCCAGCCAGGGTTTGGTGGAGCAGTACTTC
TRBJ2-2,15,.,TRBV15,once,CATSIGYTNTGELFF,TGTGCCACCAGCATAGGCTACACAAACACCGGGGAGCTGTTTTTT
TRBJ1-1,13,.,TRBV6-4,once,CASGEQENTEAFF,TGTGCCAGCGGGGAACAGGAGAACACTGAAGCTTTCTTT
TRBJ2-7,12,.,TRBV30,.,CVYRLSSYEQYF,TGTGTCTACAGGTTGAGCTCCTACGAGCAGTACTTC
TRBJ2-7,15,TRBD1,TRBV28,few,CASRNTGTGSHEQYF,TGTGCCAGCAGGAATACCGGGACAGGGTCCCACGAGCAGTACTTC
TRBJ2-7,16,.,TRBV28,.,CASSPGSARKVYEQYF,TGTGCCAGCAGTCCTGGTTCGGCAAGAAAAGTCTACGAGCAGTACTTC
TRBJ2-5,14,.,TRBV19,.,CASSINRGRGTQYF,TGTGCCAGTAGTATAAACCGAGGCAGGGGGACCCAGTACTTC
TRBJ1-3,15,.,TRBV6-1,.,CASSASPHSGNTIYF,TGTGCCAGCAGCGCCTCGCCCCACTCTGGAAACACCATATATTTT
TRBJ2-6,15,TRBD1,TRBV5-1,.,CASRLTGDGANVLTF,TGCGCCAGCAGGTTAACAGGGGACGGGGCCAACGTCCTGACTTTC
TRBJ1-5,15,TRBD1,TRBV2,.,CASSARGQGNQPQHF,TGTGCCAGCAGTGCGAGGGGACAGGGCAATCAGCCCCAGCATTTT
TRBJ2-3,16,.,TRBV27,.,CASSYAPGSGTDTQYF,TGTGCCAGCAGTTACGCCCCCGGGAGTGGTACAGATACGCAGTATTTT
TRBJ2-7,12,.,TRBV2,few,CASSRGSYEQYF,TGTGCCAGCAGCAGGGGAAGCTACGAGCAGTACTTC
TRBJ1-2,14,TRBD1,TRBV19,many,CASSRQGANYGYTF,TGTGCCAGTAGCAGACAGGGGGCGAACTATGGCTACACCTTC
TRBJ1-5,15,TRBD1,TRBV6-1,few,CASSMQGAVGQPQHF,TGTGCCAGCAGTATGCAGGGGGCGGTTGGTCAGCCCCAGCATTTT
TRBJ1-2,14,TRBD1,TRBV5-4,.,CASSWQGERYGYTF,TGTGCCAGCAGCTGGCAGGGGGAACGCTATGGCTACACCTTC